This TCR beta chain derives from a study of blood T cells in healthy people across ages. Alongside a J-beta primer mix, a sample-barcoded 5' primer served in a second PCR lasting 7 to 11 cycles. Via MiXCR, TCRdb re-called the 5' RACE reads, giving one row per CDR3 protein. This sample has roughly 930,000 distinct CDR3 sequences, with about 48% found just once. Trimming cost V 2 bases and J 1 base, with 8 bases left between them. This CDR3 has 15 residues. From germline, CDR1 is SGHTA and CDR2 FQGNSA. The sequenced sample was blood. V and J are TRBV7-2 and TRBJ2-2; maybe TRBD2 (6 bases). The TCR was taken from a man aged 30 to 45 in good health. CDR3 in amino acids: CASSLSSENTGELFF. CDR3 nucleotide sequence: TGTGCCAGCAGCTTATCTAGCGAGAACACCGGGGAGCTGTTTTTT.